The clone carrying this T cell receptor (beta chain) was detected only once. The sample is drawn from a study of blood T cells in healthy people across ages. Combining a sample-barcoded 5' primer with a J-beta primer mix, a second PCR ran for roughly 6 to 12 cycles. MiXCR was run by TCRdb on the 5' RACE reads, yielding one entry per CDR3 protein. This table has 700,000 to 1,000,000 distinct CDR3 sequences, under 55% appearing once. V lost 7 bases and J lost 1, with 10 bases in between. Germline V gene sequence: CDR1 SGHTA, CDR2 FQGNSA. The CDR3 runs 14 residues. Material: blood. The chain joins TRBV7-2 to TRBJ2-2; D remains unclear. The source is a man between 60 and 75 years old in good health. CDR3: CASNPKQNTGELFF. The DNA of the CDR3 is TGTGCCAGCAACCCCAAGCAGAACACCGGGGAGCTGTTTTTT.